This T cell receptor (beta chain) was observed in a study of CD8 T cells in ankylosing spondylitis. Findings and caveats of the study: Reactive arthritis synovial fluid and blood were previously reported to contain some motif variants. The study identified a TCR beta motif of under ten highly homologous variants that appeared characteristic of ankylosing spondylitis blood. The authors found the disease-linked clones to be CD8+ and relatively rare in peripheral blood.

The V end was cut by 5 bases, the J end by 2 bases, with 18 bases between. The CDR3 is 16 amino acids. Germline CDR1 and CDR2: DFQATT and SNEGSKA (reference sequence). This clonotype was detected ten times or more. The antigen remains unidentified. As the method for making TCR beta libraries, quantitative 5'-RACE with molecular barcodes was used. TCRdb reprocessed the 5' RACE reads with MiXCR, giving one entry per CDR3 protein. The profile covers 180,000 or so distinct CDR3 sequences, with around 10% appearing a single time and roughly 28% taken by the ten largest. The source of this sequence is a male donor with ankylosing spondylitis or in good health (not recorded which). What was sequenced was blood, either unsorted or a sorted T cell fraction (not recorded which). This rearrangement joins TRBV20-1 to TRBJ1-4; tentative D call: TRBD1 (5 bases). For the CDR3, the DNA is TGCAGTGCTCGCGACGGGGGATTGGGCACTAATGAAAAACTGTTTTTT. This codes for CSARDGGLGTNEKLFF.